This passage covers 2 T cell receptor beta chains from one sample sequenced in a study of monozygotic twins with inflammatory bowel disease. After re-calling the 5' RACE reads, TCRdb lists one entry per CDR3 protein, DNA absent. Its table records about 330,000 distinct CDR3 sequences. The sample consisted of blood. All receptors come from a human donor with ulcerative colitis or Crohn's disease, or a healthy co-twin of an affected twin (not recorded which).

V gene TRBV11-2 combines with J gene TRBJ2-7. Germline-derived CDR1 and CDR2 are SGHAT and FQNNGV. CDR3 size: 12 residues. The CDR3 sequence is CASSLVGNEQYF. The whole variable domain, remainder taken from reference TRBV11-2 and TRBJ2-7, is EAGVAQSPRYKIIEKRQSVAFWCNPISGHATLYWYQQILGQGPKLLIQFQNNGVVDDSQLPKDRFSAERLKGVDSTLKIQPAKLEDSAVYLCASSLVGNEQYFGPGTRLTVT.

The CDR3 sequence is CASSPQTGSTDTQYF. The chain joins TRBV12-3 or TRBV12-4 to TRBJ2-3; TCRdb picks TRBD1, but there is no DNA to check that call. This CDR3 contains 15 residues.